This T cell receptor (beta chain) emerged from a study of blood T cell repertoires in COVID-19. Background on the study: Whether acute or convalescent, the COVID-19 samples came from the United States, Italy and Spain. T cells, B-cell-depleted T cells, or PBMCs supplied cDNA or gDNA.

In the study's own analysis: The authors estimated nucleated cell counts from reference gene primer amplification. Profiling relied on immunoSEQ multiplex PCR, and the TCRdb table lists in-frame clones only, not all of them. The V and J calls and clone size are taken from that table; D and trimming were inferred from the DNA. The repertoire includes around 300,000 clones, about nine tenths of them detected once, and under 2.5% sits in the top ten. V was clipped by 2 bases and J by 6 bases; unmatched bases: 6. The CDR3 covers 16 residues. Germline V gene data show CDR1 as KGHSH and CDR2 as LQKENI. This chain uses TRBV18 with TRBJ2-2, with 10 positions matching TRBD2. The sequence was obtained from a man aged 45-65 years with acute or convalescent COVID-19. The source material was peripheral blood. The CDR3 DNA reads as TGTGCCAGCTCACCAAGAGCGGGGGGGCATTCCGGGGAGCTGTTTTTT. Translation gives CASSPRAGGHSGELFF.